The entry that follows covers one T cell receptor beta chain sequence. Its antigen target is currently unknown. TCR repertoire donors were roughly eleven juvenile idiopathic arthritis patients with active disease who had not reached inactive disease, 3 polyarticular and 8 oligoarticular. A median age of around 11 years (range about 2.4-25) and a median disease duration of approximately seven years (range 0.2-19.1) were recorded for the TCR-sequenced patients. Samples for TCR repertoire analysis came from two centres in Italy. Peripheral blood mononuclear cells were separated on a Histopaque-1077 density gradient and then cryopreserved in about 90% FCS with approximately 10% DMSO. This entry belongs to a study of synovial regulatory T cells in juvenile arthritis (dated by TCRdb to the mid-2010s). For the wider study: Of the sequenced patients, over five received methotrexate, one received methotrexate plus infliximab, three were therapy-naive, and one had no treatment information. Using matched patient samples, the researchers compared TCRbeta CDR3 repertoires across three groups: blood iaTreg cells, other blood Treg cells and synovial fluid Treg cells. Effector T cell subsets were also sequenced in the study cohort for comparisons, but only blood and synovial fluid Treg cells are covered by the Treg dataset alone. The TCR repertoire comparisons covered Treg and Teff subsets from roughly ten JIA patients with active disease.

Library construction relied on the immunoSEQ multiplex PCR assay. TCRbeta CDR3 sequencing was carried out by Adaptive Biotechnologies. In the original analysis: Repertoire similarity used the Chao-modified Jaccard index and median clonotype overlap from 200 random subsamples at equal sample size. The similarity analyses were run on either productive nucleotide sequences or amino acid sequences translated in silico. Repertoires were compared using hierarchical clustering with single linkage and t-SNE, both based on Chao-modified Jaccard distances. Repertoire diversity was assessed with the Renyi index over a range of alpha values after the sample sizes were normalised. Entries here come from immuneACCESS through TCRdb and include only in-frame sequences with V and J called. Some clones fail to appear in such tables; in the studies checked, an unresolved V gene covers under half of the shortfall, and the cause of the remainder is unknown. Clonal size and the V and J genes are those of that table, whereas D and trimming came from the DNA. The table for this sample lists 6,000 to 8,000 clones. The top ten constitute 0.61% of the sample.

What the work shows at the level of the full study, not this receptor alone: More CDR3 sequences were shared by synovial Treg cells with iaTreg cells than with other blood Treg cells, and a closer relation was confirmed by Chao-Jaccard similarity. Compared with other blood Treg cells, blood iaTreg cells had lower TCR diversity, a finding consistent with antigen-driven expansion. iaTreg TCR repertoires were largely private across patients and partially overlapped with synovial Teff and blood CPL repertoires.

The germline V gene yields MGHRA for CDR1 and YSYEKL for CDR2. The CDR3 goes from the cysteine to the phenylalanine over 15 residues. No coding sequence is recorded. Material for sequencing was Treg cells from blood. The cell subset or site label for this specimen denotes: remaining (HLA-DR-negative) circulating blood Treg cells. The chain employs TRBV4-1 and TRBJ2-7; the D call of TRBD2 rests on TCRdb alone, since no DNA is present to check it. The clonotype originates from a donor between 2 and 29 years old with juvenile idiopathic arthritis. The CDR3 corresponds to CASSQGAGGSYEQYF.